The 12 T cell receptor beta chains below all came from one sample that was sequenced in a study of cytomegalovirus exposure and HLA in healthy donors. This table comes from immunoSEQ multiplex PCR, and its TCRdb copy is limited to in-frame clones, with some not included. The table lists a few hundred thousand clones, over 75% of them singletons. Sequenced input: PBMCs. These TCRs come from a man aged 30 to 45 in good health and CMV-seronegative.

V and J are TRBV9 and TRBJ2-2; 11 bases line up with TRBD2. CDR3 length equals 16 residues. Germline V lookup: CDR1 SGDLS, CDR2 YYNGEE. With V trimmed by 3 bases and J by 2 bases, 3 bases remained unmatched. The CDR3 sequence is CASSATSGVNTGELFF. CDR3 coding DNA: TGTGCCAGCAGCGCGACTAGCGGGGTAAACACCGGGGAGCTGTTTTTT.

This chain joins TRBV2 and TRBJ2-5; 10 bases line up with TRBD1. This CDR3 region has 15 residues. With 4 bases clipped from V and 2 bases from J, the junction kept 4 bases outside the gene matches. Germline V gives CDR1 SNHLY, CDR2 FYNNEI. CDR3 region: CASSGQGAKQETQYF. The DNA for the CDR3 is TGTGCCAGCAGTGGACAGGGGGCGAAACAAGAGACCCAGTACTTC.

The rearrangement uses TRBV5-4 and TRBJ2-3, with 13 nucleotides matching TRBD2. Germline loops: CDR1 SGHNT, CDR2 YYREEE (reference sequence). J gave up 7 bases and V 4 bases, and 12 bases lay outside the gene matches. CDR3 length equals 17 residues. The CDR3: CASSPGLAGKAVYTQYF. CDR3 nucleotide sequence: TGTGCCAGCAGCCCGGGACTAGCGGGGAAGGCGGTCTATACGCAGTATTTT.

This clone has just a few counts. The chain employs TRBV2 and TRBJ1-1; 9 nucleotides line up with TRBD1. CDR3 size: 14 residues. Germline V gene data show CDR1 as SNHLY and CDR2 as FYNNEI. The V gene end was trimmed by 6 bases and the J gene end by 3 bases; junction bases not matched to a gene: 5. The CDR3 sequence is CASRRTGDYTEAFF. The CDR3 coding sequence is TGTGCCAGCAGACGGACAGGGGACTACACTGAAGCTTTCTTT.

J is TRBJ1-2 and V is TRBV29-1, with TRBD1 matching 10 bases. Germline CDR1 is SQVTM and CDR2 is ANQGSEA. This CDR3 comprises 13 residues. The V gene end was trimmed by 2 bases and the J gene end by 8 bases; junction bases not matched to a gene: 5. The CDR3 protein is CSVETGQGQGYTF. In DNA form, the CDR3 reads TGCAGCGTTGAAACGGGACAGGGGCAGGGCTACACCTTC.

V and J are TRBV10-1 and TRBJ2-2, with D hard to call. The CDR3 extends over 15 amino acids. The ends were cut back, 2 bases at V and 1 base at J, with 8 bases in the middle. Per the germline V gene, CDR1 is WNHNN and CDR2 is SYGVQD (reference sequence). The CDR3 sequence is CASSEKRLNTGELFF. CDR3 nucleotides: TGCGCCAGCAGTGAGAAGCGTCTGAACACCGGGGAGCTGTTTTTT.

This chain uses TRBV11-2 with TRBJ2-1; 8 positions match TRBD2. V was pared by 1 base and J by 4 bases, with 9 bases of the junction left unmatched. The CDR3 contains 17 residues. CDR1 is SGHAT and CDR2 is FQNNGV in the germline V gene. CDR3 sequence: CASSLGSGRGGYNEQFF. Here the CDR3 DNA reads TGTGCCAGCAGCTTAGGTAGTGGACGGGGGGGTTACAATGAGCAGTTCTTC.

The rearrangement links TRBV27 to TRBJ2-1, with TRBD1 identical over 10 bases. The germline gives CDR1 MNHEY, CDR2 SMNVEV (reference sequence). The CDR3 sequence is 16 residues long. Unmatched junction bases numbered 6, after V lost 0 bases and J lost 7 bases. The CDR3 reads CASSLSLDRGRNEQFF. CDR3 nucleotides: TGTGCCAGCAGTTTATCCCTGGACAGGGGGAGGAATGAGCAGTTCTTC.

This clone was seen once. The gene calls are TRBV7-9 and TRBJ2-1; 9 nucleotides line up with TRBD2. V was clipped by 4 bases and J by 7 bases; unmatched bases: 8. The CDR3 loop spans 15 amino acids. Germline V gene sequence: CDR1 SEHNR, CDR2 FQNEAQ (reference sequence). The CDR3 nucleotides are TGTGCCAGCAGCTATAGCGGGGGCTTGGGGAATGAGCAGTTCTTC. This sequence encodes CASSYSGGLGNEQFF.

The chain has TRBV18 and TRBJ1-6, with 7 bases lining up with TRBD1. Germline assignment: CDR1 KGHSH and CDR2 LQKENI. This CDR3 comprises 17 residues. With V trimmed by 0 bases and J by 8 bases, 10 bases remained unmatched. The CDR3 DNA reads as TGTGCCAGCTCACCACCTAAAGCCAGGACAGGAGATTCACCCCTCCACTTT. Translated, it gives CASSPPKARTGDSPLHF.

The CDR3 loop reads CASSPRIEAGGRNEQFF. CDR3 coding DNA: TGTGCCAGCAGCCCACGCATCGAAGCGGGGGGGAGAAATGAGCAGTTCTTC. V is TRBV7-9 and J is TRBJ2-1; 10 positions match TRBD2. CDR1 is SEHNR, CDR2 FQNEAQ, per germline (reference sequence). The CDR3 is 17 residues long. V lost 5 bases to trimming and J lost 7 bases; unmatched junction nucleotides: 14.

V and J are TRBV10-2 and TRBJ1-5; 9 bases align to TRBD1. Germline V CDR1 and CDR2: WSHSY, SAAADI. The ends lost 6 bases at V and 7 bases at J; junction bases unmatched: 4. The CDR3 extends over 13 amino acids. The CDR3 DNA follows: TGCGCCAGCAGGGGACAGGGAGGGCAGCCCCAGCATTTT. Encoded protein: CASRGQGGQPQHF.